This TCR beta chain was retrieved from a study of glioma-infiltrating T cells. The iRepertoire nested amplicon-rescue multiplex PCR amplified TCR alpha and beta CDR3s from RNA. TCRdb fed the multiplex PCR reads into MiXCR, producing one record per CDR3 protein. The sample lists about 93,000 distinct CDR3 sequences; 35% to 45% were seen once. V was clipped by 2 bases and J by 5 bases, with 7 bases between them. Germline lookup yields CDR1 SGHTA and CDR2 FQGNSA. The CDR3 is 13 amino acids. This clonotype was seen repeatedly, ten times or more. The source of this sequence is a human donor with low-grade glioma or glioblastoma, undergoing nonglioma brain surgery, or in good health (not recorded which). The source material was glioma tissue, nonneoplastic brain tissue, or PBMCs (not recorded which). The chain employs TRBV7-2 and TRBJ2-1; D ambiguous. CDR3 DNA: TGTGCCAGCAGCTTAACAAGAAACAATGAGCAGTTCTTC. Encoded protein: CASSLTRNNEQFF.